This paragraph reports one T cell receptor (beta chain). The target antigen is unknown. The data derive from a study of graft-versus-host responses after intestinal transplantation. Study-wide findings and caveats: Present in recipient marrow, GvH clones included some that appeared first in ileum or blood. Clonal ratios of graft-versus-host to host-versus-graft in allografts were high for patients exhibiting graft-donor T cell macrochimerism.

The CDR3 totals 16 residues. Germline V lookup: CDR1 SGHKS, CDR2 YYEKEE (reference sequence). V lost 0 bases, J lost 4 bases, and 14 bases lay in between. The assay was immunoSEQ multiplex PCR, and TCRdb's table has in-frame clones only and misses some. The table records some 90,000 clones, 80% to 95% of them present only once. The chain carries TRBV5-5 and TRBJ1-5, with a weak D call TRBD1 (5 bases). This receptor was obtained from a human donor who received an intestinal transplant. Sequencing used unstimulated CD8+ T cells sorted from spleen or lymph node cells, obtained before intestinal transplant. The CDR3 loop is CASSLEGVLLNQPQHF. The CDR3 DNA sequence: TGTGCCAGCAGCTTGGAAGGGGTCCTACTTAATCAGCCCCAGCATTTT.